The source of this TCR beta chain is a study of T cell repertoires in cytomegalovirus infection. Study context: CMV epitopes used comprised recently identified HLA-C-restricted ones and well-studied HLA-B-restricted ones.

TCRdb fed the reads into MiXCR, producing one record per CDR3 protein. The sample holds around 300,000 distinct CDR3 sequences, roughly a fifth seen once. Between the trimmed V and J ends, which lost 2 bases and 6 bases, there was a span of 7 bases. The CDR3 length is 13 residues. Germline CDR1 is LGHNT and CDR2 is FRNRAP. Turning to this clonotype: Its specificity is unknown.

Specimen: cultured PBMCs, collected from culture after CMV antigen stimulation. The rearrangement uses TRBV12-5 and TRBJ2-2; D possibly matches TRBD1 or TRBD2 (5 bases each). The clonotype was recovered from a human donor in good health (CMV status not recorded). Some clones in this sample may be carry-over from other donors' samples. Here the CDR3 reads CASGLQGAGELFF. The CDR3, as DNA: TGTGCTAGTGGTTTGCAGGGAGCCGGGGAGCTGTTTTTT.